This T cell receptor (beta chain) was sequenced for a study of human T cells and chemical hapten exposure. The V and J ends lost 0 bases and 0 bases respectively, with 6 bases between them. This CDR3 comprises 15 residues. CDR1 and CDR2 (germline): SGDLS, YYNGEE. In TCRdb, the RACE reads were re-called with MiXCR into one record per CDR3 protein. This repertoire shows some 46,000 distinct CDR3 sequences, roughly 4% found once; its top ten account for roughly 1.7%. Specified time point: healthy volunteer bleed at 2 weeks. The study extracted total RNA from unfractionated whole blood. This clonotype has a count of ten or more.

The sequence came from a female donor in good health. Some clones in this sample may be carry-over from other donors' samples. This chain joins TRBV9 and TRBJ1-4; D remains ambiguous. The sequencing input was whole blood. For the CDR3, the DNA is TGTGCCAGCAGCGTAGGCGGTTCAACTAATGAAAAACTGTTTTTT. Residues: CASSVGGSTNEKLFF.